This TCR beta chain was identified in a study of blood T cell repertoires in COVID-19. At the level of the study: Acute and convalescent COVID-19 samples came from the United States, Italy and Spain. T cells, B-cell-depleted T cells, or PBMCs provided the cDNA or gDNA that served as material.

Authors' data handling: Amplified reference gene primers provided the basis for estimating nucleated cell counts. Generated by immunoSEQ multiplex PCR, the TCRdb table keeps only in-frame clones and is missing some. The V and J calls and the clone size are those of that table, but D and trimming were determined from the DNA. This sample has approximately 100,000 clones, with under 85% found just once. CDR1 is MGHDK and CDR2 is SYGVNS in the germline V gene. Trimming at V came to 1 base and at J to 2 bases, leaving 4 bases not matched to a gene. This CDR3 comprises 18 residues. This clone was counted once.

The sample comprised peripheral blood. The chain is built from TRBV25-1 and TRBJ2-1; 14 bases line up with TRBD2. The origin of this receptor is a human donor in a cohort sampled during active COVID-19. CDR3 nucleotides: TGTGCCAGCAGTGAATTCGGACTAGCGGGAGGCGCCTACAATGAGCAGTTCTTC. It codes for CASSEFGLAGGAYNEQFF.